Presented here are 29 T cell receptor beta chains from one specimen sequenced in a study of naive and memory T cell subsets. Two oligonucleotides, mixed equimolar, formed the beta constant-region primer covering TRBC1 and TRBC2. Four rounds of PCR amplified the ligated cDNA using nested alpha and beta constant-region primers plus SP2. TCRdb re-called the UMI-ligation and nested PCR reads with MiXCR, one entry per CDR3 protein. The table lists 8,000 or so distinct CDR3 sequences, 28% of them singletons, with approximately 50% in the top ten. The sequencing input was CD8+ TEMRA cells from blood. Subset of the sample: effector memory re-expressing CD45RA, CD45RA+ CD27-. These receptors were collected from a human donor in good health.

The chain has TRBV12-3 or TRBV12-4 and TRBJ1-2; D call uncertain. The CDR3 is 14 amino acids. Trimming removed 1 base at V and 0 bases at J, with 6 bases between. This chain's CDR3 is CASSLESPNYGYTF. CDR3 sequence (DNA): TGTGCCAGCAGTTTAGAGTCCCCTAACTATGGCTACACCTTC.

This chain links TRBV7-9 with TRBJ1-1, with 11 bases aligning to TRBD1. CDR3 length: 14 residues. CDR1 and CDR2 from the germline V gene are SEHNR and FQNEAQ (reference sequence). Germline trimming cut 5 bases from V and 3 bases from J; bases unmatched to any gene: 2. CDR3 coding DNA: TGTGCCAGCAGCCCGGGACAGGGGGACACTGAAGCTTTCTTT. Translated: CASSPGQGDTEAFF.

The CDR3 protein is CASSASGTQNEQFF. Written as DNA, the CDR3 is TGTGCCAGCAGTGCGAGCGGGACTCAAAATGAGCAGTTCTTC. The chain employs TRBV6-4 and TRBJ2-1, with 7 bases that match TRBD2. The germline gives CDR1 MRHNA, CDR2 SNTAGT. This CDR3 contains 14 residues. J was trimmed by 7 bases and V by 4 bases; bases with no gene match: 7.

The chain joins TRBV7-2 to TRBJ2-3, with 8 bases aligning to TRBD1. CDR1 is SGHTA, CDR2 FQGNSA, per germline. Unmatched junction bases numbered 5, after V lost 1 base and J lost 2 bases. The CDR3 contains 16 residues. In nucleotides, the CDR3 is TGTGCCAGCAGCTTAGGTTGGACAGGGCACACAGATACGCAGTATTTT. This gives the protein CASSLGWTGHTDTQYF.

This sequence joins TRBV4-3 and TRBJ2-4; D uncertain. V shed 0 bases and J shed 0 bases, with 9 bases lying between them. Germline CDR1 reads LGHNA; CDR2 reads YSLEER. This CDR3 is built from 16 residues. The CDR3 bases are TGCGCCAGCAGCCAAGATCCAGCCCCAGCCAAAAACATTCAGTACTTC. Encoded protein: CASSQDPAPAKNIQYF.

The V gene is TRBV7-9, the J gene TRBJ2-7; TRBD2 matches at 10 bases. CDR3 length: 16 amino acids. Germline CDR1 is SEHNR and CDR2 is FQNEAQ (reference sequence). The V gene end was trimmed by 4 bases and the J gene end by 0 bases; junction bases not matched to a gene: 6. This CDR3 reads CASSSPASGSSYEQYF. CDR3 in DNA: TGTGCCAGCAGCTCCCCGGCTAGCGGGAGCTCCTACGAGCAGTACTTC. The full variable domain, rest sourced from reference TRBV7-9 and TRBJ2-7, is DTGVSQNPRHKITKRGQNVTFRCDPISEHNRLYWYRQTLGQGPEFLTYFQNEAQLEKSRLLSDRFSAERPKGSFSTLEIQRTEQGDSAMYLCASSSPASGSSYEQYFGPGTRLTVT.

This clonotype was found a few times. V is TRBV14 and J is TRBJ2-1; the D is unclear. V was cut by 0 bases and J by 4 bases, with 7 bases left in between. Per germline, CDR1 SGHDN and CDR2 FVKESK. The CDR3 is 14 residues long. The CDR3 is CASSQDRTYNEQFF. The CDR3 DNA reads as TGTGCCAGCAGCCAAGATCGAACGTACAATGAGCAGTTCTTC.

V is TRBV6-2 or TRBV6-3 and J is TRBJ2-7; 8 nucleotides line up with TRBD1. The V and J ends lost 7 bases and 5 bases, in that order; junction bases with no gene match: 7. This CDR3 comprises 13 residues. Germline CDR1 MNHEY, CDR2 SVGEGT. The chain's CDR3 is CASKLDRDDEQYF. CDR3 nucleotides: TGTGCCAGCAAGTTGGACAGGGATGACGAGCAGTACTTC.

This clonotype was observed a handful of times. The rearrangement uses TRBV28 and TRBJ2-7; D tentatively reads TRBD1 or TRBD2 (6 bases each). This CDR3 has 15 amino acids. Germline CDR1 and CDR2: MDHEN and SYDVKM. Trimming stripped 1 base from V and 0 bases from J, with 10 bases between. The CDR3 here is CASSLYPGASYEQYF. Written as DNA, the CDR3 is TGTGCCAGCAGTTTATACCCGGGGGCCTCCTACGAGCAGTACTTC.

This clonotype was counted only a few times. The chain employs TRBV3-1 and TRBJ2-7; possibly TRBD2 for D (6 bases). V lost 0 bases to trimming and J lost 4 bases, with 19 bases between them. Germline V gene data show CDR1 as LGHDT and CDR2 as YNNKEL (reference sequence). The CDR3 totals 17 residues. CDR3 nucleotides: TGTGCCAGCAGCCAAGATGGGGGGATACCCGTGGGGTACGAGCAGTACTTC. Translated, it gives CASSQDGGIPVGYEQYF.

The V call is TRBV2, the J call TRBJ1-2, with D possibly TRBD1 on 5 matching bases. V lost 4 bases and J lost 7, with 22 bases in between. Germline CDR1 reads SNHLY; CDR2 reads FYNNEI. The CDR3 has 16 residues. CDR3 amino acids: CASSGQGFETLLGYTF. The DNA for the CDR3 is TGTGCCAGCAGTGGTCAGGGATTCGAGACCCTCCTTGGCTACACCTTC.

The chain recombines TRBV4-2 with TRBJ1-2, with no clear D. Germline V CDR1 and CDR2: LGHNA, YNFKEQ. V lost 3 bases and J lost 4, with 12 bases in between. The CDR3 extends over 14 amino acids. CDR3 nucleotides: TGTGCCAGCAGCCAGTTGGAGGGAACCTATGGCTACACCTTC. Translating gives CASSQLEGTYGYTF.

The chain is built from TRBV7-9 and TRBJ2-7; D perhaps matches TRBD2 (5 bases). Trimming cost V 5 bases and J 6 bases, with 8 bases left between them. From germline, CDR1 is SEHNR and CDR2 FQNEAQ (reference sequence). This CDR3 comprises 11 residues. The CDR3 sequence: CASSRGREQYF. The CDR3 nucleotides read TGTGCCAGCAGCCGGGGTCGCGAGCAGTACTTC. Full variable domain (rest looked up from reference TRBV7-9 and TRBJ2-7): DTGVSQNPRHKITKRGQNVTFRCDPISEHNRLYWYRQTLGQGPEFLTYFQNEAQLEKSRLLSDRFSAERPKGSFSTLEIQRTEQGDSAMYLCASSRGREQYFGPGTRLTVT.

The V gene is TRBV29-1, the J gene TRBJ2-7, with 8 bases matching TRBD1. Germline CDR1 SQVTM, CDR2 ANQGSEA. V lost 3 bases, J lost 2 bases, and 0 bases stayed unmatched. The CDR3 has 12 residues. This CDR3 reads CSVETGAYEQYF. Written as DNA, the CDR3 is TGCAGCGTTGAGACAGGGGCCTACGAGCAGTACTTC.

The rearrangement uses TRBV27 and TRBJ2-3; 9 bases are shared with TRBD2. J lost 0 bases, V lost 2 bases, and 9 bases had no gene match. CDR1 MNHEY and CDR2 SMNVEV come from the germline V gene (reference sequence). CDR3 size: 18 residues. For the CDR3, the DNA is TGTGCCAGCAGTTTAGGCGGTAGCGGGAGTTCTAGCACAGATACGCAGTATTTT. This translates into CASSLGGSGSSSTDTQYF.

A few counts support this clonotype. This chain links TRBV12-3 or TRBV12-4 with TRBJ1-1; 9 nucleotides align to TRBD1. The CDR3 runs to 16 residues. V shed 5 bases, J shed 3 bases, and the junction held 10 bases outside the gene matches. The CDR3 region is CASSPPRDRADTEAFF. The CDR3 bases are TGTGCCAGCAGTCCCCCGCGGGACAGGGCGGACACTGAAGCTTTCTTT.

The V gene is TRBV6-2 or TRBV6-3, the J gene TRBJ2-7; TRBD1 matches 9 bases. There are 17 residues in the CDR3. Germline-derived CDR1 and CDR2 are MNHEY and SVGEGT. The V and J ends lost 5 bases and 1 base, in that order; junction bases with no gene match: 12. The CDR3 nucleotides read TGTGCCAGCAGTCAGGAGTCCGGGACAGGGACTTCCTACGAGCAGTACTTC. The encoded protein is CASSQESGTGTSYEQYF.

The gene calls are TRBV19 and TRBJ1-5, with TRBD1 as a possible D gene (5 bases). V was clipped by 4 bases and J by 2 bases, with 15 bases between them. Per germline, CDR1 LNHDA and CDR2 SQIVND (reference sequence). The CDR3 runs to 16 residues. The CDR3 DNA follows: TGTGCCAGTAGTAATTTCGGGCAGGGAGGCAATCAGCCCCAGCATTTT. Its translation is CASSNFGQGGNQPQHF. Based on the CDR3 plus reference TRBV19 and TRBJ1-5, the full variable domain is DGGITQSPKYLFRKEGQNVTLSCEQNLNHDAMYWYRQDPGQGLRLIYYSQIVNDFQKGDIAEGYSVSREKKESFPLTVTSAQKNPTAFYLCASSNFGQGGNQPQHFGDGTRLSIL.

The gene calls are TRBV21-1 and TRBJ2-7; no check of the table's D call, TRBD1, against the DNA was made. TRBV21-1 is listed as a pseudogene. The CDR3 is 17 residues long. The CDR3 sequence: CASSKVGKGEISYEQYF. In nucleotides, the CDR3 is TGTGCCAGCAGCAAAGTGGGGAAGGGGGAAATCTCCTACGAGCAGTACTTC.

Of note for this clonotype: A read error may explain this, as a much larger clone is one base away. The chain combines TRBV29-1 with TRBJ2-5, with D possibly called TRBD1 or TRBD2 (5 bases each). CDR1 is SQVTM and CDR2 is ANQGSEA in the germline V gene. The CDR3 runs 14 residues. For the CDR3, the DNA is TGCAGTGCCTGTTGGGCTCAGGGACGGGAGACCCAGTACTTC. Protein sequence: CSACWAQGRETQYF.

V is TRBV6-2 or TRBV6-3 and J is TRBJ1-1; the match to TRBD1 covers 7 bases. Germline lookup yields CDR1 MNHEY and CDR2 SVGEGT. With V trimmed by 5 bases and J by 1 base, 7 bases remained unmatched. This CDR3 comprises 15 residues. The CDR3 DNA follows: TGTGCCAGCAGTATGACAGGGTCAGAGAACACTGAAGCTTTCTTT. The encoded protein is CASSMTGSENTEAFF.

This clonotype came up a few times. The J gene is TRBJ2-2, the V gene TRBV12-3 or TRBV12-4, with a possible D match to TRBD2 (6 bases). Trimming took 4 bases from V and 1 from J, leaving 10 bases between them. This CDR3 contains 15 residues. In nucleotides, the CDR3 is TGTGCCAGCAGTTCAGGACTAATGAACACCGGGGAGCTGTTTTTT. Translation gives CASSSGLMNTGELFF.

The rearrangement links TRBV25-1 to TRBJ2-7; D may correspond to TRBD1 or TRBD2 (5 bases each). The length of the CDR3 is 11 residues. Deletions cut 8 bases from V and 6 bases from J, with 11 bases between. CDR1 is MGHDK and CDR2 is SYGVNS in the germline V gene. The CDR3 loop is CASARGPEQYF. For the CDR3, the DNA is TGTGCCAGCGCACGGGGACCCGAGCAGTACTTC.

This clonotype was seen repeatedly, ten times or more. V is TRBV2 and J is TRBJ2-3; the match to TRBD2 covers 11 bases. This CDR3 spans 15 amino acids. Trimming took 6 bases from V and 3 from J; bases not matched to a gene: 5. Germline CDR1 and CDR2: SNHLY and FYNNEI. CDR3 nucleotide sequence: TGTGCCAGCAGCCCCGGGACTAGCGGAACAGATACGCAGTATTTT. Its translation is CASSPGTSGTDTQYF.

This clonotype was seen a single time. The chain carries TRBV9 and TRBJ1-2; 11 nucleotides match TRBD1. Germline lookup yields CDR1 SGDLS and CDR2 YYNGEE. V dropped 3 bases and J dropped 6; count of bases not matched to a gene: 7. The CDR3 length is 15 residues. The CDR3 sequence: CASSGGTGGKNGYTF. The CDR3 nucleotides are TGTGCCAGCAGCGGGGGGACAGGGGGAAAGAATGGCTACACCTTC.

This sequence joins TRBV28 and TRBJ2-3, with TRBD1 matching over 7 bases. The germline gives CDR1 MDHEN, CDR2 SYDVKM. The CDR3 totals 22 residues. V gave up 6 bases and J gave up 3 bases; unmatched junction bases: 30. CDR3 loop: CASRRRTGRGWIRDAQTDTQYF. The CDR3 coding sequence is TGTGCCAGCAGACGAAGGACAGGCCGGGGTTGGATTCGAGACGCACAGACAGATACGCAGTATTTT.

The chain combines TRBV6-1 with TRBJ1-5; D uncertain. The CDR3 is made up of 19 amino acids. V shed 3 bases and J shed 1 base, with 22 bases lying between them. The germline V gene has CDR1 MNHNS and CDR2 SASEGT. CDR3 region: CASSDPRDYPMWSNQPQHF. CDR3 in DNA: TGTGCCAGCAGTGACCCCCGAGATTACCCGATGTGGAGCAATCAGCCCCAGCATTTT.

The rearrangement links TRBV20-1 to TRBJ1-1; no clear D gene. Germline V lookup: CDR1 DFQATT, CDR2 SNEGSKA (reference sequence). The length of the CDR3 is 14 residues. Deletions cut 0 bases from V and 0 bases from J, with 8 bases between. As DNA, the CDR3 is TGCAGTGCTAGAGACAAGCAGATGAACACTGAAGCTTTCTTT. This encodes CSARDKQMNTEAFF.

A few counts support this clonotype. The CDR3 loop is CASSGQGAAYGYTF. CDR3 bases: TGTGCCAGCAGCGGTCAGGGGGCTGCCTATGGCTACACCTTC. The chain carries TRBV9 and TRBJ1-2; 8 bases are shared with TRBD1. Trimming removed 3 bases from V and 4 bases from J; junction bases left unmatched: 5. CDR1 and CDR2 from the germline V gene are SGDLS and YYNGEE. This CDR3 comprises 14 residues.